What follows are 21 T cell receptor beta chains derived from one specimen sequenced in a study of beta chain features in type 1 diabetes. The isolated RNA, all of it, was reverse transcribed, so expressed TCRB transcripts were what got sequenced. The data were produced by immunoSEQ multiplex PCR, yet TCRdb's version contains in-frame clones alone and is incomplete. This table has some 150,000 clones, 9.7% appearing once. Material: central memory CD4+ T cells from blood. The receptors stem from a woman in her thirties or forties in good health.

This clone came up a few times. J is TRBJ2-5 and V is TRBV5-4; 16 bases map to TRBD2. The J segment lost 4 bases and the V segment lost 4 bases, leaving 7 bases of the junction unmatched. The CDR3 has 17 residues. Germline CDR1 reads SGHNT; CDR2 reads YYREEE (reference sequence). The CDR3 is CASSIGTSGGAGETQYF. The CDR3 DNA is TGTGCCAGCAGCATCGGGACTAGCGGGGGGGCCGGAGAGACCCAGTACTTC.

This clone has just a few counts. The rearrangement links TRBV6-5 to TRBJ1-6; TRBD1 agrees at 7 bases. Germline V gives CDR1 MNHEY, CDR2 SVGAGI. Unmatched junction bases numbered 5, after V lost 0 bases and J lost 6 bases. This CDR3 is 16 amino acids long. The CDR3 here is CASSYSDRRGNSPLHF. In DNA, the CDR3 is TGTGCCAGCAGTTACTCGGACAGGCGGGGTAATTCACCCCTCCACTTT.

This clone was seen a few times. The chain couples TRBV5-1 to TRBJ2-1; 13 positions agree with TRBD2. The V gene's germline CDR1 is SGHRS and CDR2 YFSETQ. The CDR3 has 20 residues. Unmatched junction bases numbered 13, after V lost 4 bases and J lost 0 bases. The DNA for the CDR3 is TGCGCCAGCAGCCTGGGACGGACTAGCGGGGGTTCGAGCTCCTACAATGAGCAGTTCTTC. The encoded protein is CASSLGRTSGGSSSYNEQFF.

The gene calls are TRBV10-3 and TRBJ1-6; 7 bases fit TRBD1. CDR1 and CDR2 from the germline V gene are ENHRY and SYGVKD. J was trimmed by 6 bases and V by 6 bases; bases with no gene match: 11. The CDR3 has 16 residues. Here the CDR3 DNA reads TGTGCCATCAGGGAGAGAGGGGGACAGTCTAATTCACCCCTCCACTTT. Translation: CAIRERGGQSNSPLHF.

A few counts support this clone. V is TRBV5-1 and J is TRBJ2-5, with 8 bases identical to TRBD1. The CDR3 consists of 15 residues. Per germline, CDR1 SGHRS and CDR2 YFSETQ. Trimming cost V 5 bases and J 1 base; bases outside gene matches: 7. CDR3: CASRTGTGLQETQYF. The CDR3 DNA sequence: TGCGCCAGCAGAACGGGGACAGGACTCCAAGAGACCCAGTACTTC. The full variable domain, with the rest looked up from reference TRBV5-1 and TRBJ2-5, is KAGVTQTPRYLIKTRGQQVTLSCSPISGHRSVSWYQQTPGQGLQFLFEYFSETQRNKGNFPGRFSGRQFSNSRSEMNVSTLELGDSALYLCASRTGTGLQETQYFGPGTRLLVL.

V and J are TRBV18 and TRBJ1-5; weak D call: TRBD1 (5 bases). V was trimmed by 6 bases and J by 1 base, leaving 13 bases between them. This CDR3 contains 15 residues. Per the germline V gene, CDR1 is KGHSH and CDR2 is LQKENI. The CDR3 nucleotides are TGTGCCAGCTCCCCCGCGGGGGGAAGCAATCAGCCCCAGCATTTT. The encoded protein is CASSPAGGSNQPQHF.

This clone was observed a few times. The chain employs TRBV11-2 and TRBJ1-2, with TRBD1 identical over 10 bases. The germline gives CDR1 SGHAT, CDR2 FQNNGV. Unmatched junction bases numbered 7, after V lost 5 bases and J lost 7 bases. The CDR3 sequence is 14 residues long. CDR3 loop: CASSPTGGGIGYTF. CDR3 sequence (DNA): TGTGCCAGCAGCCCGACAGGGGGCGGAATTGGCTACACCTTC.

The J gene is TRBJ1-1, the V gene TRBV5-1; D uncertain. The germline V gene has CDR1 SGHRS and CDR2 YFSETQ. Between the trimmed V and J ends, which lost 0 bases and 1 base, there was a span of 10 bases. The CDR3 has 15 amino acids. The CDR3 reads CASSLAGGRNTEAFF. The CDR3 coding sequence is TGCGCCAGCAGCTTGGCTGGCGGAAGGAACACTGAAGCTTTCTTT.

The V gene is TRBV2, the J gene TRBJ2-7; no clear D gene. The germline V gene has CDR1 SNHLY and CDR2 FYNNEI. V lost 2 bases, J lost 3 bases, and 11 bases lay in between. This CDR3 has 14 amino acids. DNA for the CDR3: TGTGCCAGCAGTGAAATGGGCAGAAACTACGAGCAGTACTTC. This translates into CASSEMGRNYEQYF. The complete variable domain, with remaining parts taken from reference TRBV2 and TRBJ2-7, reads EPEVTQTPSHQVTQMGQEVILRCVPISNHLYFYWYRQILGQKVEFLVSFYNNEISEKSEIFDDQFSVERPDGSNFTLKIRSTKLEDSAMYFCASSEMGRNYEQYFGPGTRLTVT.

This clone was detected only a few times. The chain employs TRBV14 and TRBJ2-7; TRBD2 matches 8 bases. CDR3 length: 15 amino acids. Germline CDR1 SGHDN, CDR2 FVKESK. J lost 6 bases, V lost 1 base, and 8 bases had no gene match. The CDR3 DNA reads as TGTGCCAGCAGCCAAGTGGTTAGCGGGGACCTCGAGCAGTACTTC. Encoded protein: CASSQVVSGDLEQYF.

There are a few counts of this clone. The chain uses TRBV2 and TRBJ1-2; 10 nucleotides line up with TRBD1. The ends lost 6 bases at V and 2 bases at J; junction bases unmatched: 3. Germline lookup yields CDR1 SNHLY and CDR2 FYNNEI. This CDR3 contains 14 residues. CDR3 protein: CASRGQGGNYGYTF. DNA for the CDR3: TGTGCCAGCAGAGGACAGGGGGGAAACTATGGCTACACCTTC.

The sample holds a few counts of this clone. The J gene is TRBJ2-1, the V gene TRBV29-1; D not certain. Looked up from germline, CDR1 is SQVTM and CDR2 is ANQGSEA. The V end lost 4 bases, the J end lost 5 bases, and 12 bases lay between the germline ends. The CDR3 is 13 residues long. The CDR3 loop is CSVGYSLNNEQFF. CDR3 sequence (DNA): TGCAGCGTTGGCTATTCATTAAACAATGAGCAGTTCTTC.

This clone was seen many times. The rearrangement uses TRBV20-1 and TRBJ2-5; perhaps TRBD2 as D (6 bases). V lost 4 bases and J 13 bases, leaving 16 bases between the germline ends. Germline CDR1 reads DFQATT; CDR2 reads SNEGSKA (reference sequence). CDR3 length: 11 residues. The CDR3 DNA reads as TGCAGTGCTAAGGAATCCGGGAGAGTGTACTTC. It yields the protein CSAKESGRVYF.

This clone appeared a few times. The chain has TRBV7-9 and TRBJ1-6; 9 bases are a match to TRBD1. The CDR3 covers 16 residues. With V trimmed by 4 bases and J by 10 bases, 11 bases remained unmatched. Germline V gene sequence: CDR1 SEHNR, CDR2 FQNEAQ (reference sequence). CDR3 sequence reads: CASSYTLGQGTSPLHF. In DNA, the CDR3 is TGTGCCAGCAGCTATACCCTGGGACAGGGTACGTCACCCCTCCACTTT.

This clone was found a few times. CDR3 bases: TGCGCCAGCGGTGATGGGGGGGTTCGGTATGGCTACACCTTC. This encodes CASGDGGVRYGYTF. This chain connects TRBV23-1 to TRBJ1-2; TRBD1 is a possible D gene (5 bases). TRBV23-1 is an ORF; its function is uncertain. The CDR3 extends over 14 amino acids. V was cut by 8 bases and J by 5 bases, with 18 bases left in between.

This rearrangement joins TRBV7-9 to TRBJ1-2, with TRBD1 matching 8 bases. V dropped 4 bases and J dropped 2; count of bases not matched to a gene: 6. Germline V gene sequence: CDR1 SEHNR, CDR2 FQNEAQ (reference sequence). The CDR3 covers 15 residues. The CDR3 loop is CASSSGTGENYGYTF. CDR3 DNA: TGTGCCAGCAGCTCCGGGACAGGAGAAAACTATGGCTACACCTTC.

This clone occurred many times. J is TRBJ2-6 and V is TRBV19; no firm D call. CDR1 LNHDA and CDR2 SQIVND come from the germline V gene (reference sequence). Trimming stripped 5 bases from V and 1 base from J, with 9 bases between. The CDR3 length is 15 residues. The CDR3 nucleotides read TGTGCCAGTAGTGCCCGGTCATCTGGGGCCAACGTCCTGACTTTC. Translation: CASSARSSGANVLTF.

The rearrangement joins TRBV7-2 to TRBJ1-2; 7 positions agree with TRBD1. The germline CDR1 and CDR2 sequences are SGHTA and FQGNSA. V gave up 5 bases and J gave up 0 bases; unmatched junction bases: 6. The CDR3 is made up of 15 amino acids. In DNA, the CDR3 is TGTGCCAGCAGCCGTGACAGGGCCACTAACTATGGCTACACCTTC. Translating it yields CASSRDRATNYGYTF.

This clone was detected only a few times. V is TRBV25-1 and J is TRBJ1-2; perhaps TRBD1 as D (5 bases). Looked up from germline, CDR1 is MGHDK and CDR2 is SYGVNS. CDR3 length: 15 amino acids. Trimming removed 1 base from V and 4 bases from J, with 13 bases in between. The CDR3 region has the DNA TGTGCCAGCAGTGAATTTAGGGGTGCTACCTATGGCTACACCTTC. This translates into CASSEFRGATYGYTF.

The sample holds a few counts of this clone. The chain has TRBV7-2 and TRBJ2-7; 8 bases align to TRBD2. CDR1 is SGHTA and CDR2 is FQGNSA in the germline V gene. This CDR3 is built from 14 residues. Germline trimming cut 1 base from V and 2 bases from J; bases unmatched to any gene: 1. CDR3 sequence reads: CASSLGSGAYEQYF. CDR3 coding DNA: TGTGCCAGCAGCTTAGGTAGCGGGGCCTACGAGCAGTACTTC.

The genes are TRBV7-2 and TRBJ2-2; unclear D gene. With 2 bases removed from V and 8 bases from J, the gap between germline ends came to 12 bases. Germline V CDR1 and CDR2: SGHTA, FQGNSA. The CDR3 totals 14 residues. CDR3 protein: CASSLSVGAGELFF. The CDR3 nucleotides are TGTGCCAGCAGCTTAAGTGTAGGAGCTGGGGAGCTGTTTTTT.